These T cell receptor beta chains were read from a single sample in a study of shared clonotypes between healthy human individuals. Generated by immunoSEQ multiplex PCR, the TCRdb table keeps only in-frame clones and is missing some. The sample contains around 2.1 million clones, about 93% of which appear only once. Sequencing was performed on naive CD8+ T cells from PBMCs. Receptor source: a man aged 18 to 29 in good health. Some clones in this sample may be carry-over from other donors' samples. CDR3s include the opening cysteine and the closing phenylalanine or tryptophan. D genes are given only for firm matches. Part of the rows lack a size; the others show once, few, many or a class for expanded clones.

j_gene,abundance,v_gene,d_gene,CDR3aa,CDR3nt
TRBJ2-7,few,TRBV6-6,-,CASRKTAVSYEQYF,TGTGCCAGCAGAAAGACAGCGGTCTCCTACGAGCAGTACTTC
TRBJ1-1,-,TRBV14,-,CASSQETDLVGTEAFF,TGTGCCAGCAGCCAAGAAACCGATTTGGTTGGCACTGAAGCTTTCTTT
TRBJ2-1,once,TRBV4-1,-,CASSPAPHEQFF,TGCGCCAGCAGCCCAGCTCCCCATGAGCAGTTCTTC
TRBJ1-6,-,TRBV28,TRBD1,CASSLIRQGHNSPLHF,TGTGCCAGCAGTTTAATTAGACAGGGCCATAATTCACCCCTCCACTTT
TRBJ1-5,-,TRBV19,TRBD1,CASSIPGTGGRQPQHF,TGTGCCAGTAGTATACCCGGGACAGGTGGGCGTCAGCCCCAGCATTTT
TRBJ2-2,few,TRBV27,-,CASSLSFSSLGELFF,TGTGCCAGCAGTCTATCCTTTTCGAGTCTGGGGGAGCTGTTTTTT
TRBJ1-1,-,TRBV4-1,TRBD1,CASSQRQGSTEAFF,TGCGCCAGCAGCCAGAGACAGGGGTCCACTGAAGCTTTCTTT
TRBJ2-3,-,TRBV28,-,CASRLPGVLATNTQYF,TGTGCCAGCAGGCTTCCAGGGGTTTTAGCGACAAATACGCAGTATTTT
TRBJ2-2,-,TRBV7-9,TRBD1,CASNLLDRVPTGELFF,TGTGCCAGCAACCTACTCGACAGGGTCCCCACCGGGGAGCTGTTTTTT
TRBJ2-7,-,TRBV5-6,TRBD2,CASSYGGGGRPSEQYF,TGTGCCAGCAGCTACGGGGGGGGCGGGAGACCCTCCGAGCAGTACTTC
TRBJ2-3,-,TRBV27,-,CASSWGQGTDTQYF,TGTGCCAGCAGTTGGGGGCAGGGAACAGATACGCAGTATTTT
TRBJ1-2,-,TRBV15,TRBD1,CATSRGTADRVYGYTF,TGTGCCACCAGCAGAGGGACCGCCGACAGGGTGTATGGCTACACCTTC
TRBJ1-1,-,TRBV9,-,CASSDNSTMNTEAFF,TGTGCCAGCAGCGATAACAGTACAATGAACACTGAAGCTTTCTTT
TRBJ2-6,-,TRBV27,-,CASSTRTLSSGANVLTF,TGTGCCAGCAGTACCCGGACTCTATCCTCTGGGGCCAACGTCCTGACTTTC
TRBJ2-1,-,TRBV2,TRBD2,CASSPLASSYNEQFF,TGTGCCAGCAGCCCACTAGCGTCCTCCTACAATGAGCAGTTCTTC
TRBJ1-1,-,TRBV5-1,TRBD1,CASSARQGVNTEAFF,TGCGCCAGCAGCGCGAGACAGGGGGTGAACACTGAAGCTTTCTTT
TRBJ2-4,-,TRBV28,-,CASSPQGWGSKNIQYF,TGTGCCAGCAGTCCACAGGGATGGGGGTCCAAAAACATTCAGTACTTC
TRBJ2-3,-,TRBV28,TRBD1,CASSRFRDRRTDTQYF,TGTGCCAGCAGCCGATTTAGGGACAGAAGAACAGATACGCAGTATTTT
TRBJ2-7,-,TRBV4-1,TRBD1,CASSPRDSTYEQYF,TGCGCCAGCAGCCCTCGGGACAGTACCTACGAGCAGTACTTC
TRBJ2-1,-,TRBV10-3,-,CAISEGNEQFF,TGTGCCATCAGTGAAGGTAATGAGCAGTTCTTC
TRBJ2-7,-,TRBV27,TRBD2,CASSPGTSGSMSYEQYF,TGTGCCAGCAGTCCCGGGACTAGCGGGAGTATGTCCTACGAGCAGTACTTC
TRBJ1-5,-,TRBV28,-,CASSLYEAPGGPQHF,TGTGCCAGCAGTTTATATGAGGCCCCGGGGGGCCCCCAGCATTTT
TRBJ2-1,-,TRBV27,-,CASSTDPTSGRPYNEQFF,TGTGCCAGCAGTACAGATCCTACATCGGGAAGACCCTACAATGAGCAGTTCTTC
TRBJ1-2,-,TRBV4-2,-,CASSQEGGSSYGYTF,TGTGCCAGCAGCCAAGAGGGGGGAAGTAGCTATGGCTACACCTTC
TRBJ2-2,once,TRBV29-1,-,CSGYRVRTGELFF,TGCAGCGGCTACAGGGTGCGCACCGGGGAGCTGTTTTTT
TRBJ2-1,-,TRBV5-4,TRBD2,CASKEGLAGVVYNEQFF,TGTGCCAGCAAGGAAGGACTAGCGGGAGTTGTCTACAATGAGCAGTTCTTC
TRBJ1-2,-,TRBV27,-,CASSLGVGSYGYTF,TGTGCCAGCAGTTTAGGGGTGGGGTCCTATGGCTACACCTTC
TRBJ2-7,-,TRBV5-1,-,CASSLNAGVKIDEQYF,TGCGCCAGCAGCTTGAATGCAGGGGTTAAAATTGACGAGCAGTACTTC
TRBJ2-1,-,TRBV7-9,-,CASSLDRYNEQFF,TGTGCCAGCAGCTTGGACCGGTACAATGAGCAGTTCTTC
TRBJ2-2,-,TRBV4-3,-,CASSQDYQGSGELFF,TGCGCCAGCAGCCAAGATTATCAGGGATCCGGGGAGCTGTTTTTT
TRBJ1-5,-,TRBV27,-,CASSLTTGGNQPQHF,TGTGCCAGCAGTTTAACGACCGGGGGCAATCAGCCCCAGCATTTT
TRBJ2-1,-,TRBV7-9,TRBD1,CASSLPGQADNEQFF,TGTGCCAGCAGCTTACCGGGACAGGCAGACAATGAGCAGTTCTTC
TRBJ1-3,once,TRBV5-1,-,CASSLWGAGNTIYF,TGCGCCAGCAGCTTGTGGGGGGCCGGAAACACCATATATTTT
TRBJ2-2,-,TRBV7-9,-,CASSPTRANTGELFF,TGTGCCAGCAGCCCGACACGAGCGAACACCGGGGAGCTGTTTTTT
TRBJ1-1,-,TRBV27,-,CASSLVGLGNTEAFF,TGTGCCAGCAGTTTAGTCGGACTGGGGAACACTGAAGCTTTCTTT
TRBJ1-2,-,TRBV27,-,CASSLSGRGHYGYTF,TGTGCCAGCAGTTTATCGGGTCGGGGACACTATGGCTACACCTTC
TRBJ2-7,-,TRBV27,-,CASSLLGNSYEQYF,TGTGCCAGCAGTTTATTAGGGAACTCCTACGAGCAGTACTTC
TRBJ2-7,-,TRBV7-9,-,CASSPAGHSSHEQYF,TGTGCCAGCAGCCCAGCGGGACATTCCTCCCACGAGCAGTACTTC
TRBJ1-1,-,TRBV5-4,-,CASSFRGTEAFF,TGTGCCAGCAGCTTTAGGGGGACTGAAGCTTTCTTT
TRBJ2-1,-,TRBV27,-,CASSPPGFAEVNEQFF,TGTGCCAGCAGCCCACCTGGGTTTGCAGAAGTCAATGAGCAGTTCTTC
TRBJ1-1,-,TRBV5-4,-,CASCLFGVAEAFF,TGTGCCAGCTGCCTCTTTGGGGTCGCTGAAGCTTTCTTT
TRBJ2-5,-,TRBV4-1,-,CASSQVYGQETQYF,TGCGCCAGCAGCCAAGTGTACGGGCAAGAGACCCAGTACTTC
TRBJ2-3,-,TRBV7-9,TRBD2,CASSIPTSGTRDTQYF,TGTGCCAGCAGCATACCGACTAGCGGGACAAGGGATACGCAGTATTTT
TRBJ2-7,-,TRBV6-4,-,CASSRGSYEQYF,TGTGCCAGCAGCCGGGGCTCCTACGAGCAGTACTTC